This T cell receptor (beta chain) was recovered during a study of T cells in lung cancer brain metastases (dated by TCRdb to about 2018). Turning to the overall study: About 85% of the roughly 20 patients had a history of tobacco use, with a median of about 36 pack-years. The median age of the patients at first diagnosis was about 60 years, and the group included 8 or 9 males and about a dozen females. Primary and metastatic specimens both had an average DNA integrity number of roughly 4, with no significant difference between the two sites. Of the roughly 21 patients, under 19 received no interval therapy between resection of the primary and resection of the metastasis. The cohort comprised around 20 patients contributing 40 specimens, one primary lung lesion and one brain metastasis each. The study compared TCR beta CDR3 repertoires of fully resected primary non-small cell lung cancers with those of paired brain metastases. The median interval between acquisition of the primary specimen and acquisition of the brain metastasis specimen was under 400 days.

Patients had resection either for delayed recurrence of a solitary brain metastasis or for synchronous oligometastatic disease. To avoid including cancers other than NSCLC, any patient with a history of multiple malignancies was excluded. Tumor areas were macrodissected from 5 or 6 deparaffinized 8.5 to 10 um unstained sections under guidance from marked H&E slides. All specimens were formalin-fixed and paraffin-embedded (FFPE). Genomic DNA was extracted using the AllPrep DNA/RNA FFPE Kit. Each sample received about 2.24 to 5.5 ug of genomic DNA as input, and the DNA input was kept equal within each pair of samples. TCR beta libraries were constructed with the immunoSEQ hsTCRbeta Kit, which uses multiplexed V and J gene primers in two PCR steps. The pooled libraries, together with positive and negative controls, were sequenced on an Illumina MiSeq running a 100-cycle paired-end protocol. Processing in the source paper ran as follows. The immunoSEQ vendor processed the raw data into normalized, annotated TCR beta repertoire reports. Richness was defined as unique clones by nucleotide sequence, with iChao1 and Efron-Thisted estimators extrapolating total richness. Pielou's evenness, Simpson's index, top-ten clone proportional abundance, and Morisita overlap index were used to characterize and compare paired lesions. In TCRdb, the immuneACCESS table is reduced to in-frame sequences with V and J assigned. These tables do not hold every clone; where another copy was compared, an unresolved V gene accounts for under half, and the others remain unexplained. For V, J and clone size, that table is used; D and trimming come from the DNA. This sample is represented by a few thousand clones; 70% to 90% of them were singletons. The top ten clonotypes cover less than 5% of the sample.

Study-level results and caveats: Compared with their paired primaries, brain metastases had significantly fewer unique productive clones (median about 1,500 versus 4,500). The ten most abundant clones accounted for a significantly larger fraction of the repertoire in brain metastases than in primaries, which suggests clonal expansion. DNA fragmentation in the FFPE samples may have prevented recovery of the complete infiltrating T cell repertoire. Most clones were found to be lesion-specific, and limited overlap was observed between paired lesions (mean Morisita index 0.23). Effects of preoperative corticosteroids on T cell infiltration in brain metastases could not be controlled.

Worth noting for this clone: This receptor's antigen is unknown. Nothing much larger sits one base from this clone, and base qualities are not available.

V loses 0 bases of germline sequence and J loses 6 bases, and the interval between the two ends is 6 bases. CDR1 and CDR2, looked up from the germline V gene, are SGHAT and FQNNGV. The CDR3 goes from the cysteine to the phenylalanine over 13 residues. Only CDR3 DNA is held: 39 bases, read in frame from base 1. This TCR was sampled from a man between 70 and 80 years old with non-small cell lung cancer. What was sequenced was tumor tissue from the primary lung tumor. What the cell subset or site label conveys for this sample: primary lung cancer lesion. The V gene is TRBV11-2 and the J gene is TRBJ2-1; no D gene can be assigned with confidence. For the CDR3, the sequence is CASSLERVNEQFF. The bases are TGTGCCAGCAGCTTAGAAAGGGTCAATGAGCAGTTCTTC.